Listed below are T cell receptor beta chains from one sample, sequenced in a study of blood T cell repertoires in COVID-19. The protocol was immunoSEQ multiplex PCR, while the TCRdb copy is restricted to in-frame clones and leaves out a portion. The profile covers a few hundred thousand clones, with roughly 83% appearing a single time and roughly 10% taken by the ten largest. Sequenced: peripheral blood. The receptors shown here come from a man older than 75 with acute or convalescent COVID-19. CDR3s include the opening cysteine and the closing phenylalanine or tryptophan. Each record gives: J gene, D gene, V gene, clone size, CDR3 protein, CDR3 DNA. D genes are given only for firm matches. Size values are once, few and many counts, or a class for expanded clones, and some rows have none.

J gene: TRBJ2-7
D gene: .
V gene: TRBV6-6
clone size: .
CDR3 protein: CARRGSGTRSYEQYF
CDR3 DNA: TGTGCCAGGAGGGGGTCCGGGACACGTTCTTACGAGCAGTACTTC

J gene: TRBJ2-2
D gene: .
V gene: TRBV6-5
clone size: .
CDR3 protein: CASSWSFTTGELFF
CDR3 DNA: TGTGCCAGCAGTTGGAGCTTCACCACCGGGGAGCTGTTTTTT

J gene: TRBJ1-2
D gene: .
V gene: TRBV6-8
clone size: .
CDR3 protein: CASSYSRADRPGYTF
CDR3 DNA: TGTGCCAGCAGTTACTCGAGGGCAGACAGGCCCGGCTACACCTTC

J gene: TRBJ2-1
D gene: .
V gene: TRBV21-1
clone size: .
CDR3 protein: CASRPWDRDKFSYNEQFF
CDR3 DNA: TGTGCCAGCAGACCCTGGGACAGGGACAAATTCTCCTACAATGAGCAGTTCTTC

J gene: TRBJ2-7
D gene: .
V gene: TRBV18
clone size: many
CDR3 protein: CASSPEGGYYEQYF
CDR3 DNA: TGTGCCAGCTCACCCGAGGGGGGGTACTACGAGCAGTACTTC

J gene: TRBJ2-2
D gene: TRBD1
V gene: TRBV18
clone size: .
CDR3 protein: CASSPSGTGAPGELFF
CDR3 DNA: TGTGCCAGCTCACCATCCGGGACAGGGGCCCCCGGGGAGCTGTTTTTT

J gene: TRBJ2-1
D gene: .
V gene: TRBV18
clone size: .
CDR3 protein: CASSPWGQGTTAPQFF
CDR3 DNA: TGTGCCAGCTCACCATGGGGTCAGGGCACCACGGCACCGCAGTTCTTC

J gene: TRBJ2-7
D gene: TRBD2
V gene: TRBV30
clone size: .
CDR3 protein: CAWRASPRGGKYEQYF
CDR3 DNA: TGTGCCTGGAGGGCATCGCCACGGGGGGGGAAGTACGAGCAGTACTTC

J gene: TRBJ2-3
D gene: TRBD2
V gene: TRBV7-9
clone size: .
CDR3 protein: CASSSRFAGGRSTDTQYF
CDR3 DNA: TGTGCCAGCAGCTCCAGATTTGCCGGCGGGAGATCGACAGATACGCAGTATTTT

J gene: TRBJ1-2
D gene: TRBD1
V gene: TRBV4-1
clone size: .
CDR3 protein: CASSHGQGVVYGYTF
CDR3 DNA: TGCGCCAGCAGCCACGGACAGGGGGTGGTCTATGGCTACACCTTC

J gene: TRBJ2-7
D gene: TRBD1
V gene: TRBV6-6
clone size: .
CDR3 protein: CASSYGTGSSYEQYF
CDR3 DNA: TGTGCCAGCAGTTACGGGACAGGTTCCTCCTACGAGCAGTACTTC

J gene: TRBJ2-1
D gene: TRBD2
V gene: TRBV3-1/TRBV3-2
clone size: .
CDR3 protein: CASSLSGAKYNEQFF
CDR3 DNA: TGTGCCAGCAGCCTTAGCGGGGCCAAGTACAATGAGCAGTTCTTC

J gene: TRBJ1-2
D gene: .
V gene: TRBV18
clone size: .
CDR3 protein: CASSPQPRVEGGYTF
CDR3 DNA: TGTGCCAGCTCACCACAACCTCGGGTCGAGGGTGGCTACACCTTC

J gene: TRBJ2-3
D gene: .
V gene: TRBV15
clone size: .
CDR3 protein: CATSRDLPGTQYF
CDR3 DNA: TGTGCCACCAGCAGAGACTTGCCAGGGACGCAGTATTTT

J gene: TRBJ1-2
D gene: TRBD1
V gene: TRBV19
clone size: .
CDR3 protein: CASSMQQGIYGYTF
CDR3 DNA: TGTGCCAGTAGTATGCAACAGGGGATCTATGGCTACACCTTC

J gene: TRBJ1-4
D gene: .
V gene: TRBV9
clone size: .
CDR3 protein: CASSPLSRSYEKLFF
CDR3 DNA: TGTGCCAGCAGCCCCCTCTCGAGAAGTTATGAAAAACTGTTTTTT

J gene: TRBJ2-2
D gene: TRBD1
V gene: TRBV6-2/TRBV6-3
clone size: .
CDR3 protein: CASSSFGTGKQFSNTGELFF
CDR3 DNA: TGTGCCAGCAGTTCTTTCGGGACAGGAAAGCAATTCTCGAACACCGGGGAGCTGTTTTTT

J gene: TRBJ1-6
D gene: TRBD1
V gene: TRBV10-2
clone size: .
CDR3 protein: CASTSQGQGNSPLHF
CDR3 DNA: TGCGCCAGCACTAGCCAGGGACAGGGGAATTCACCCCTCCACTTT

J gene: TRBJ1-5
D gene: TRBD1
V gene: TRBV4-1
clone size: once
CDR3 protein: CASSPDRAGNQPQHF
CDR3 DNA: TGCGCCAGCAGCCCCGACAGGGCCGGGAATCAGCCCCAGCATTTT

J gene: TRBJ1-5
D gene: .
V gene: TRBV30
clone size: once
CDR3 protein: CAWSPTGGNQPQHF
CDR3 DNA: TGTGCCTGGAGTCCGACAGGAGGCAATCAGCCCCAGCATTTT

J gene: TRBJ2-7
D gene: .
V gene: TRBV6-6
clone size: .
CDR3 protein: CASRLLESSGEQYF
CDR3 DNA: TGTGCCAGCAGACTACTAGAATCCTCGGGCGAGCAGTACTTC

J gene: TRBJ2-7
D gene: TRBD1
V gene: TRBV28
clone size: .
CDR3 protein: CASSLLPGQGNAYEQYF
CDR3 DNA: TGTGCCAGCAGTTTACTCCCGGGACAGGGAAACGCATACGAGCAGTACTTC

J gene: TRBJ2-3
D gene: TRBD2
V gene: TRBV19
clone size: .
CDR3 protein: CASSLRRRGSTDTQYF
CDR3 DNA: TGTGCCAGTAGTCTCAGGAGGCGGGGGAGCACAGATACGCAGTATTTT

J gene: TRBJ2-3
D gene: TRBD1
V gene: TRBV7-9
clone size: .
CDR3 protein: CASTRQGTSTDTQYF
CDR3 DNA: TGTGCCAGCACACGACAGGGCACGAGCACAGATACGCAGTATTTT

J gene: TRBJ2-1
D gene: TRBD2
V gene: TRBV3-1/TRBV3-2
clone size: few
CDR3 protein: CASTPGSGGYNEQFF
CDR3 DNA: TGTGCCAGCACCCCGGGGAGCGGGGGTTACAATGAGCAGTTCTTC

J gene: TRBJ1-2
D gene: .
V gene: TRBV7-2
clone size: few
CDR3 protein: CASSLTLGQDYGYTF
CDR3 DNA: TGTGCCAGCAGCTTAACCCTGGGGCAGGATTATGGCTACACCTTC

J gene: TRBJ1-2
D gene: TRBD1
V gene: TRBV6-2/TRBV6-3
clone size: .
CDR3 protein: CASSYTLTGAVNYGYTF
CDR3 DNA: TGTGCCAGCAGTTACACCCTGACAGGGGCTGTCAACTATGGCTACACCTTC

J gene: TRBJ2-2
D gene: TRBD1
V gene: TRBV5-1
clone size: .
CDR3 protein: CASSLTPTGMDTGELFF
CDR3 DNA: TGCGCCAGCAGCTTGACCCCGACAGGGATGGACACCGGGGAGCTGTTTTTT

J gene: TRBJ1-5
D gene: .
V gene: TRBV2
clone size: .
CDR3 protein: CASSEARGGDQPQHF
CDR3 DNA: TGTGCCAGCAGTGAAGCGCGGGGGGGCGATCAGCCCCAGCATTTT

J gene: TRBJ2-7
D gene: .
V gene: TRBV6-5
clone size: once
CDR3 protein: CATRLGPGNYEQYF
CDR3 DNA: TGTGCCACCCGACTTGGGCCGGGAAACTACGAGCAGTACTTC

J gene: TRBJ2-7
D gene: TRBD2
V gene: TRBV15
clone size: .
CDR3 protein: CATSGLGGERKQYF
CDR3 DNA: TGTGCCACCAGCGGCCTGGGGGGGGAGCGCAAGCAGTACTTC

J gene: TRBJ2-7
D gene: TRBD1
V gene: TRBV5-6
clone size: .
CDR3 protein: CASSQTPTGAGSYEQYF
CDR3 DNA: TGTGCCAGCAGCCAAACCCCGACAGGGGCCGGGTCCTACGAGCAGTACTTC

J gene: TRBJ1-5
D gene: TRBD1
V gene: TRBV18
clone size: .
CDR3 protein: CASSPLRGSLTGGDQPQHF
CDR3 DNA: TGTGCCAGCTCACCACTTCGGGGCTCGCTTACAGGGGGGGATCAGCCCCAGCATTTT

J gene: TRBJ1-6
D gene: .
V gene: TRBV6-5
clone size: .
CDR3 protein: CASWRGGNSPLHF
CDR3 DNA: TGTGCCAGCTGGCGAGGCGGAAATTCACCCCTCCACTTT

J gene: TRBJ2-7
D gene: TRBD2
V gene: TRBV6-5
clone size: .
CDR3 protein: CASIPTSGNYEQYF
CDR3 DNA: TGTGCCAGCATTCCGACTAGCGGAAATTACGAGCAGTACTTC

J gene: TRBJ1-6
D gene: TRBD1
V gene: TRBV11-2
clone size: .
CDR3 protein: CASSLDGTGVLHF
CDR3 DNA: TGTGCCAGCAGCTTAGATGGGACAGGGGTCCTCCACTTT

J gene: TRBJ1-2
D gene: TRBD1
V gene: TRBV7-3
clone size: few
CDR3 protein: CASSEQGAAGYTF
CDR3 DNA: TGTGCCAGCAGCGAACAGGGGGCGGCTGGCTACACCTTC

J gene: TRBJ1-1
D gene: .
V gene: TRBV5-8
clone size: once
CDR3 protein: CASSLVAGGGASGAFF
CDR3 DNA: TGTGCCAGCAGCTTGGTGGCGGGAGGGGGGGCCTCTGGGGCTTTCTTT

J gene: TRBJ2-3
D gene: TRBD2
V gene: TRBV5-4
clone size: .
CDR3 protein: CASSFTSGTDTQYF
CDR3 DNA: TGTGCCAGCAGCTTCACTAGCGGAACAGATACGCAGTATTTT

J gene: TRBJ1-1
D gene: .
V gene: TRBV27
clone size: .
CDR3 protein: CASSLKYWNTEAFF
CDR3 DNA: TGTGCCAGCAGCTTAAAATACTGGAACACTGAAGCTTTCTTT

J gene: TRBJ1-2
D gene: .
V gene: TRBV2
clone size: .
CDR3 protein: CASSGPGGAGGYTF
CDR3 DNA: TGTGCCAGCAGTGGGCCGGGAGGGGCAGGGGGCTACACCTTC

J gene: TRBJ2-2
D gene: .
V gene: TRBV5-5
clone size: .
CDR3 protein: CASSLLLSTTGELFF
CDR3 DNA: TGTGCCAGCAGCTTGTTACTTTCCACCACCGGGGAGCTGTTTTTT

J gene: TRBJ1-5
D gene: .
V gene: TRBV12-3/TRBV12-4
clone size: once
CDR3 protein: CASSGQSNQPQHF
CDR3 DNA: TGTGCCAGCAGCGGACAAAGCAATCAGCCCCAGCATTTT